These 16 T cell receptor beta chains came from one sample sequenced in a study of cytomegalovirus exposure and HLA in healthy donors (dated by TCRdb to about 2017). Library method: the immunoSEQ multiplex PCR assay. TCRdb provides this immuneACCESS table in a form limited to in-frame rearrangements. Some clones are lacking; in checked studies, under half of them reflect an unresolved V gene, and why the rest are absent is not known. For this sample the table gives under 300,000 clones, of which around 88% were detected only once. The ten largest clones represent over 0.95% of the sample. Sequenced material: PBMCs. The receptors here all came from a woman aged 25 to 39 in good health and CMV-seropositive.

The J gene is TRBJ1-3, the V gene TRBV7-9; 7 bases fit TRBD1. The CDR3 length is 14 residues. V trimming: 5 bases; J trimming: 0 bases; junction bases outside the gene matches: 1. From germline, CDR1 is SEHNR and CDR2 FQNEAQ (reference sequence). CDR3 region: CASSGQASGNTIYF. The CDR3, as DNA: TGTGCCAGCAGCGGACAGGCCTCTGGAAACACCATATATTTT.

V gene TRBV5-1 combines with J gene TRBJ2-2, with 8 bases fitting TRBD1. Trimming removed 3 bases from V and 3 bases from J; junction bases left unmatched: 10. This CDR3 is built from 17 residues. CDR1 is SGHRS and CDR2 is YFSETQ in the germline V gene. CDR3 sequence: CASSWGSTGGYTGELFF. CDR3 nucleotides: TGCGCCAGCAGCTGGGGGTCAACAGGGGGATACACCGGGGAGCTGTTTTTT.

There are many counts of this clone. The J gene is TRBJ2-2, the V gene TRBV7-9, with 8 bases aligning to TRBD2. The CDR3 sequence is 16 residues long. From germline, CDR1 is SEHNR and CDR2 FQNEAQ (reference sequence). The ends lost 5 bases at V and 1 base at J; junction bases unmatched: 6. CDR3 in DNA: TGTGCCAGCAGCACCTGGACTAGCTGGAACACCGGGGAGCTGTTTTTT. It encodes CASSTWTSWNTGELFF.

This clone was seen a single time. The chain recombines TRBV6-1 with TRBJ2-5; 12 bases map to TRBD2. The CDR3 covers 18 residues. The V and J ends lost 2 bases and 5 bases, in that order; junction bases with no gene match: 12. The germline V gene has CDR1 MNHNS and CDR2 SASEGT. DNA of the CDR3: TGTGCCAGCAGTGAATGGGGGGTGACTAGCGGGAGAGGGGAGACCCAGTACTTC. Its translation: CASSEWGVTSGRGETQYF.

The V and J genes are TRBV5-1 and TRBJ2-1; weak D call: TRBD2 (5 bases). The V and J ends lost 4 bases and 9 bases respectively, with 14 bases between them. This CDR3 region has 13 residues. The V gene's germline CDR1 is SGHRS and CDR2 YFSETQ. The DNA of the CDR3 is TGCGCCAGCAGCGTGGGAGCGAGGAGTGAGCAGTTCTTC. Translating gives CASSVGARSEQFF.

The chain has TRBV25-1 and TRBJ2-5, with D perhaps TRBD1 (5 bases). This CDR3 is 15 amino acids long. Deletions cut 6 bases from V and 2 bases from J, with 16 bases between. Germline V lookup: CDR1 MGHDK, CDR2 SYGVNS. CDR3 in DNA: TGTGCCAGCAGCTCAGATCAGGGCCCTCAAGAGACCCAGTACTTC. It encodes CASSSDQGPQETQYF. Combining the CDR3 with reference TRBV25-1 and TRBJ2-5 gives the whole variable domain EADIYQTPRYLVIGTGKKITLECSQTMGHDKMYWYQQDPGMELHLIHYSYGVNSTEKGDLSSESTVSRIRTEHFPLTLESARPSHTSQYLCASSSDQGPQETQYFGPGTRLLVL.

The chain links TRBV27 to TRBJ2-1; tentatively, D is TRBD1 (5 bases). Trimming shortened V by 3 bases and J by 5 bases, and 11 bases separated the two germline ends. Germline values: CDR1 MNHEY, CDR2 SMNVEV (reference sequence). The CDR3 contains 14 residues. For the CDR3, the DNA is TGTGCCAGCAGTTTTTTGGGGCAGCACAATGAGCAGTTCTTC. It translates to CASSFLGQHNEQFF.

The V gene is TRBV6-4, the J gene TRBJ2-2; 12 bases align to TRBD2. From germline, CDR1 is MRHNA and CDR2 SNTAGT. CDR3 length: 17 residues. V lost 5 bases to trimming and J lost 0 bases; unmatched junction nucleotides: 4. CDR3 region: CASSSTSGRSNTGELFF. CDR3 nucleotide sequence: TGTGCCAGCAGTTCGACTAGCGGGAGATCGAACACCGGGGAGCTGTTTTTT.

The V gene is TRBV7-2, the J gene TRBJ2-2, with 7 bases that match TRBD2. There are 13 residues in the CDR3. The trim removed 4 bases at V and 8 bases at J, leaving 4 bases unmatched. CDR1 is SGHTA, CDR2 FQGNSA, per germline. CDR3 in DNA: TGTGCCAGCAGCTCCAGCGGGACGGGGGAGCTGTTTTTT. Translating gives CASSSSGTGELFF. Full variable domain (outside the CDR3, taken from reference TRBV7-2 and TRBJ2-2): GAGVSQSPSNKVTEKGKDVELRCDPISGHTALYWYRQSLGQGLEFLIYFQGNSAPDKSGLPSDRFSAERTGGSVSTLTIQRTQQEDSAVYLCASSSSGTGELFFGEGSRLTVL.

The CDR3 here is CASSYLATGLVVQPQHF. CDR3 nucleotide sequence: TGTGCCAGCAGTTATCTCGCGACAGGCCTGGTTGTTCAGCCCCAGCATTTT. The chain uses TRBV27 and TRBJ1-5; the D gene is possibly TRBD1 (6 bases). V was trimmed by 4 bases and J by 6 bases, leaving 22 bases between them. This CDR3 is built from 17 residues. CDR1 MNHEY and CDR2 SMNVEV come from the germline V gene (reference sequence).

This chain joins TRBV30 and TRBJ2-7; 7 positions match TRBD2. The V segment lost 1 base and the J segment 4 bases; nucleotides outside the gene matches: 16. Germline V CDR1 and CDR2: GTSNPN, SVGIG (reference sequence). This CDR3 is 17 amino acids long. The CDR3 sequence is CAWSGDGRTSFRYEQYF. CDR3 sequence (DNA): TGTGCCTGGAGTGGCGACGGTAGGACTAGTTTTAGGTACGAGCAGTACTTC.

The V call is TRBV6-1, the J call TRBJ2-1; D is ambiguous. From germline, CDR1 is MNHNS and CDR2 SASEGT. The CDR3 sequence is 11 residues long. The germline V and J ends were trimmed by 5 bases and 11 bases, with 10 bases remaining between them. The CDR3: CASSYAFKQFF. In nucleotides, the CDR3 is TGTGCCAGCAGTTACGCGTTTAAGCAGTTCTTC.

The rearrangement joins TRBV7-9 to TRBJ2-2; D is uncertain. Trimming stripped 11 bases from V and 4 bases from J, with 8 bases between. The germline V gene has CDR1 SEHNR and CDR2 FQNEAQ (reference sequence). This CDR3 region has 11 residues. The CDR3 DNA follows: TGTGCCTCCTCAGTCACCGGGGAGCTGTTTTTT. Protein product: CASSVTGELFF. The full variable domain, rest sourced from reference TRBV7-9 and TRBJ2-2, is DTGVSQNPRHKITKRGQNVTFRCDPISEHNRLYWYRQTLGQGPEFLTYFQNEAQLEKSRLLSDRFSAERPKGSFSTLEIQRTEQGDSAMYLCASSVTGELFFGEGSRLTVL.

The chain recombines TRBV7-3 with TRBJ2-5; TRBD2 matches 8 bases. CDR3 length: 15 residues. The ends lost 5 bases at V and 5 bases at J; junction bases unmatched: 10. Germline V CDR1 and CDR2: SGHTA, FQGTGA. CDR3 sequence reads: CASSEGLEVGETQYF. CDR3 DNA: TGTGCCAGCAGCGAGGGACTAGAGGTTGGGGAGACCCAGTACTTC. The full variable domain, completed using reference TRBV7-3 and TRBJ2-5, is GAGVSQTPSNKVTEKGKYVELRCDPISGHTALYWYRQSLGQGPEFLIYFQGTGAADDSGLPNDRFFAVRPEGSVSTLKIQRTERGDSAVYLCASSEGLEVGETQYFGPGTRLLVL.

CDR3 nucleotides: TGTGCCAGCAGCTTGGGTACAGGGCATTACGAGCAGTACTTC. It is translated as CASSLGTGHYEQYF. This chain links TRBV5-4 with TRBJ2-7; D may be TRBD1 (6 bases). The CDR3 totals 14 residues. CDR1 and CDR2 (germline): SGHNT, YYREEE (reference sequence). The ends were cut back, 0 bases at V and 4 bases at J, with 11 bases in the middle. Drawing the rest from reference TRBV5-4 and TRBJ2-7, the complete variable domain is ETGVTQSPTHLIKTRGQQVTLRCSSQSGHNTVSWYQQALGQGPQFIFQYYREEENGRGNFPPRFSGLQFPNYSSELNVNALELDDSALYLCASSLGTGHYEQYFGPGTRLTVT.

The chain is built from TRBV9 and TRBJ2-5, with D tentatively TRBD2 (5 bases). With 3 bases removed from V and 1 base from J, the gap between germline ends came to 16 bases. This CDR3 is 16 amino acids long. Germline CDR1 is SGDLS and CDR2 is YYNGEE. The chain's CDR3 is CASSEAVWDVQETQYF. In nucleotides, the CDR3 is TGTGCCAGCAGCGAAGCGGTTTGGGATGTCCAAGAGACCCAGTACTTC.